These 16 T cell receptor beta chains were all obtained from the same sample, sequenced in a study of regulatory and conventional T cells in breast cancer. TCRdb redid the calling of the PCR reads with MiXCR, one entry per CDR3 protein. The sample holds 9,500 or so distinct CDR3 sequences, nearly 35% seen once. Sequencing used conventional T cells from blood. All receptors derive from a male donor in good health.

The chain has TRBV30 and TRBJ1-1, with D tentatively TRBD1 (5 bases). Trimming removed 6 bases from V and 1 base from J, with 15 bases in between. The CDR3 is 14 residues long. CDR1 and CDR2 from the germline V gene are GTSNPN and SVGIG (reference sequence). CDR3 amino acids: CACVRGLGNTEAFF. The CDR3 DNA is TGTGCCTGTGTTAGGGGCCTAGGGAACACTGAAGCTTTCTTT. The complete variable domain, with remaining parts taken from reference TRBV30 and TRBJ1-1, reads SQTIHQWPATLVQPVGSPLSLECTVEGTSNPNLYWYRQAAGRGLQLLFYSVGIGQISSEVPQNLSASRPQDRQFILSSKKLLLSDSGFYLCACVRGLGNTEAFFGQGTRLTVV.

Judged by abundance, this clonotype is medium-sized. The genes are TRBV4-2 and TRBJ1-2, with a possible D match to TRBD1 (5 bases). This CDR3 has 15 residues. V was shortened by 0 bases and J by 1 base, with 9 bases between the two germline ends. CDR1 is LGHNA and CDR2 is YNFKEQ in the germline V gene. The CDR3: CASSQDRGDNYGYTF. CDR3 coding DNA: TGTGCCAGCAGCCAAGATAGGGGTGATAACTATGGCTACACCTTC.

Details on this clonotype: A read error may account for a junction end that differs from germline. This rearrangement joins TRBV5-1 to TRBJ1-2, with TRBD1 as a possible D gene (5 bases). This CDR3 comprises 15 residues. CDR1 is SGHRS and CDR2 is YFSETQ in the germline V gene. CDR3 in DNA: TGCGCCAGCAGCGTCCAGGGCGATCCGAACTATGGCCACACCTTC. Translating it yields CASSVQGDPNYGHTF. The variable domain in full, completed from reference TRBV5-1 and TRBJ1-2, reads KAGVTQTPRYLIKTRGQQVTLSCSPISGHRSVSWYQQTPGQGLQFLFEYFSETQRNKGNFPGRFSGRQFSNSRSEMNVSTLELGDSALYLCASSVQGDPNYGHTFGSGTRLTVV.

The CDR3 spells CSARERGYSYEQYF. The CDR3 nucleotides are TGCAGTGCTAGAGAAAGGGGGTACTCCTACGAGCAGTACTTC. The chain joins TRBV20-1 to TRBJ2-7; TRBD1 is a possible D gene (6 bases). Per germline, CDR1 DFQATT and CDR2 SNEGSKA (reference sequence). The V and J ends lost 0 bases and 0 bases respectively, with 9 bases between them. The CDR3 loop spans 14 amino acids.

Concerning this clonotype: This is likely a read error, given that the CDR3 carries no conserved phenylalanine or tryptophan at its end. V is TRBV12-3 or TRBV12-4 and J is TRBJ1-4; the D is unclear. The V gene lost 9 bases and the J gene lost 5 bases, with 13 bases spanning the gap. The CDR3 runs 13 residues. The CDR3 loop reads CASQNSQNEKLFI. CDR3 nucleotide sequence: TGTGCCAGTCAGAACAGTCAAAATGAAAAACTGTTTATT.

The chain has TRBV5-1 and TRBJ1-1; D unclear. The CDR3 runs to 13 residues. The V end lost 4 bases, the J end lost 1 base, and 8 bases lay between the germline ends. Germline CDR1 is SGHRS and CDR2 is YFSETQ. CDR3 DNA: TGCGCCAGCAGCCCTCAAGGGAACACTGAAGCTTTCTTT. The encoded protein is CASSPQGNTEAFF.

This clonotype came up a few times. The rearrangement links TRBV7-2 to TRBJ2-5, with D tentatively TRBD2 (5 bases). The CDR3 extends over 13 amino acids. Per the germline V gene, CDR1 is SGHTA and CDR2 is FQGNSA. V was clipped by 5 bases and J by 5 bases, with 12 bases between them. Here the CDR3 DNA reads TGTGCCAGCAGCCCCCGGACGGGGGAGACCCAGTACTTC. Its protein is CASSPRTGETQYF.

This clonotype is termed medium-sized. The chain recombines TRBV7-2 with TRBJ2-5; D call uncertain. V was clipped by 4 bases and J by 4 bases, with 7 bases between them. Germline assignment: CDR1 SGHTA and CDR2 FQGNSA. This CDR3 spans 12 amino acids. In nucleotides, the CDR3 is TGTGCCAGCAGCTCCTTTAGAGAGACCCAGTACTTC. It codes for CASSSFRETQYF.

This clonotype was recorded a few times. The chain recombines TRBV7-2 with TRBJ2-6; 9 bases are shared with TRBD1. The J segment lost 1 base and the V segment lost 5 bases, leaving 6 bases of the junction unmatched. The germline CDR1 and CDR2 sequences are SGHTA and FQGNSA. This CDR3 region has 17 residues. This CDR3 reads CASSVRDRVSGANVLTF. DNA of the CDR3: TGTGCCAGCAGCGTGCGGGACAGGGTTTCTGGGGCCAACGTCCTGACTTTC.

In this sample, this clonotype turned up a few times. The chain recombines TRBV3-1 with TRBJ2-3, with TRBD2 matching 9 bases. V lost 1 base, J lost 3 bases, and 5 bases stayed unmatched. CDR1 and CDR2 from the germline V gene are LGHDT and YNNKEL (reference sequence). CDR3 length equals 16 residues. CDR3 in amino acids: CASSQGGGAKTDTQYF. The CDR3 region has the DNA TGTGCCAGCAGCCAAGGCGGGGGGGCTAAAACAGATACGCAGTATTTT.

This clonotype was seen a handful of times. Because the CDR3's place on the DNA is in doubt, the DNA is left out and the CDR3 is given as listed by TCRdb. This sequence joins TRBV21-1 and TRBJ2-7; the table assigns TRBD1, which was not confirmed against the DNA. TRBV21-1 is recorded as a pseudogene. The CDR3 totals 18 residues, both ends included. Here the CDR3 reads CASSKGWGQGAPTYEQYF.

This clonotype has only one observation. CDR3 in DNA: TGTGCCAGCAGCTTCCGGGCGGGGGGGAATTTAGAAGGGGAAGCTTTCTTT. Its translation is CASSFRAGGNLEGEAFF. The gene calls are TRBV11-3 and TRBJ1-1; D possibly corresponds to TRBD1 (5 bases). The CDR3 spans 17 residues. The germline V gene encodes CDR1 SGHNT and CDR2 YENEEA. V dropped 3 bases and J dropped 8 bases, with 25 bases sitting between them.

The chain links TRBV4-3 to TRBJ1-6; 9 bases are a match to TRBD1. The V gene's germline CDR1 is LGHNA and CDR2 YSLEER. The CDR3 runs to 17 residues. Losses at the gene ends were 3 bases for V and 0 bases for J; bases not matched to a gene: 3. Written as DNA, the CDR3 is TGCGCCAGCAGCCACGGGACAGGGCGCTCCTATAATTCACCCCTCCACTTT. As protein: CASSHGTGRSYNSPLHF.

The rearrangement uses TRBV12-3 or TRBV12-4 and TRBJ2-7; 8 nucleotides agree with TRBD1. V was pared by 7 bases and J by 5 bases, with 16 bases of the junction left unmatched. This CDR3 contains 16 residues. The CDR3 is CASTPRGDRGIHEQYF. In DNA, the CDR3 is TGTGCCAGCACCCCTAGGGGCGACAGGGGTATCCACGAGCAGTACTTC.

This chain connects TRBV5-1 to TRBJ2-7; 9 bases are shared with TRBD1. This CDR3 has 15 amino acids. V trimming: 0 bases; J trimming: 7 bases; junction bases outside the gene matches: 8. Germline CDR1 and CDR2: SGHRS and YFSETQ. The CDR3 here is CASSLAGQGPREQYF. The DNA for the CDR3 is TGCGCCAGCAGCTTGGCCGGACAGGGGCCTCGAGAGCAGTACTTC.

The chain carries TRBV11-3 and TRBJ2-7; 10 positions match TRBD1. CDR1 and CDR2 from the germline V gene are SGHNT and YENEEA. The CDR3 covers 13 residues. The V gene end was trimmed by 5 bases and the J gene end by 5 bases; junction bases not matched to a gene: 3. DNA for the CDR3: TGTGCCAGCAGCGGGACAGGGGTCAACGAGCAGTACTTC. Encoded protein: CASSGTGVNEQYF.